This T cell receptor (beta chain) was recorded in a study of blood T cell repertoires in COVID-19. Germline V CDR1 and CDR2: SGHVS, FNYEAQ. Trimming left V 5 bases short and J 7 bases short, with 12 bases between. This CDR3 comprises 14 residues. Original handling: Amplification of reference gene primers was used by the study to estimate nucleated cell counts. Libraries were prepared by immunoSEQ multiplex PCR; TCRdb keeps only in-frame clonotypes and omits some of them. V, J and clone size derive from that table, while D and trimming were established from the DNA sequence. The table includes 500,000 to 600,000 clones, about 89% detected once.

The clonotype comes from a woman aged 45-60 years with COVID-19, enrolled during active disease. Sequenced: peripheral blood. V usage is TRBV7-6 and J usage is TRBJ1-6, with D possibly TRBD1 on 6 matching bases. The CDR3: CASSRGQWNSPLHF. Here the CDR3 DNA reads TGTGCCAGCAGCCGAGGACAGTGGAATTCACCCCTCCACTTT.